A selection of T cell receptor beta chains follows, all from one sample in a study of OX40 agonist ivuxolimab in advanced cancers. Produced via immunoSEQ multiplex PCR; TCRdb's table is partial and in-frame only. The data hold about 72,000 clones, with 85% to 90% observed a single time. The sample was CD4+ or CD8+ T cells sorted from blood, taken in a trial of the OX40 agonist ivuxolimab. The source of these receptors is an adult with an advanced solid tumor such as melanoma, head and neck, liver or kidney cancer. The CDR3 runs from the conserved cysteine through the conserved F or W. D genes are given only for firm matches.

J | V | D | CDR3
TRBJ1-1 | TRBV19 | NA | CASSGRVNTEAFF
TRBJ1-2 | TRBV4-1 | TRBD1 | CASSHPPGTAIYGYTF
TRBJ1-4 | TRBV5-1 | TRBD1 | CASSMQGATNEKLFF
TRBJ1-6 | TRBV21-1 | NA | CASSSRDRGHNSPLHF
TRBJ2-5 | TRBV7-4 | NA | CASSFDQGRQTQYF
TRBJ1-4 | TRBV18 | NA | CASSPATNEKLFF
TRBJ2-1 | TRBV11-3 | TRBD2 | CASSLKRDSGSRNEQFF
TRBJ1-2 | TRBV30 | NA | CATVQGDYGYTF
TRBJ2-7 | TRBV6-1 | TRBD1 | CASSVGGSASYEQYF
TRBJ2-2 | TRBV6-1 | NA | CASSEALGSGELFF
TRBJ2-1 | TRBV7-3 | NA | CASSSRLTLGNEQFF